Below are 6 T cell receptor beta chains sequenced from a single sample in a study of OX40 agonist ivuxolimab in advanced cancers. TCRdb keeps only in-frame clones here, not all; method: immunoSEQ multiplex PCR. The table lists about 26,000 clones, 70% to 90% of them singletons, with more than 25% in the top ten. The material sequenced was CD4+ or CD8+ T cells sorted from blood, taken in a trial of the OX40 agonist ivuxolimab. These receptors were taken from an adult with an advanced solid tumor such as melanoma, head and neck, liver or kidney cancer.

The V gene is TRBV6-1, the J gene TRBJ2-2; D call uncertain. This CDR3 spans 13 amino acids. The germline V gene has CDR1 MNHNS and CDR2 SASEGT. Trimming cost V 8 bases and J 0 bases, with 7 bases left between them. For the CDR3, the DNA is TGTGCCAGCGTCTCAGCGAACACCGGGGAGCTGTTTTTT. The encoded protein is CASVSANTGELFF.

V is TRBV2 and J is TRBJ2-2; D uncertain. Trimming removed 4 bases at V and 1 base at J, with 4 bases between. Germline V CDR1 and CDR2: SNHLY, FYNNEI. There are 13 residues in the CDR3. The CDR3 nucleotides read TGTGCCAGCAGTGGACTGAACACCGGGGAGCTGTTTTTT. It specifies CASSGLNTGELFF. The full variable domain, completed using reference TRBV2 and TRBJ2-2, is EPEVTQTPSHQVTQMGQEVILRCVPISNHLYFYWYRQILGQKVEFLVSFYNNEISEKSEIFDDQFSVERPDGSNFTLKIRSTKLEDSAMYFCASSGLNTGELFFGEGSRLTVL.

The gene calls are TRBV27 and TRBJ2-7; 7 nucleotides match TRBD2. The CDR3 loop spans 14 amino acids. The germline CDR1 and CDR2 sequences are MNHEY and SMNVEV (reference sequence). Unmatched junction bases numbered 5, after V lost 3 bases and J lost 3 bases. The CDR3 nucleotides are TGTGCCAGCAGTTTGGGGGGGGGTATCTACGAGCAGTACTTC. Its translation is CASSLGGGIYEQYF.

The chain has TRBV2 and TRBJ1-5; D uncertain. The germline CDR1 and CDR2 sequences are SNHLY and FYNNEI. The CDR3 loop spans 14 amino acids. Deletions cut 6 bases from V and 0 bases from J, with 9 bases between. CDR3 DNA: TGTGCCAGCAGGGAGGAATATAGCAATCAGCCCCAGCATTTT. Amino acid sequence: CASREEYSNQPQHF.

The rearrangement joins TRBV29-1 to TRBJ1-5; D perhaps matches TRBD1 (6 bases). The CDR3 is made up of 14 amino acids. Germline lookup yields CDR1 SQVTM and CDR2 ANQGSEA. Trimming removed 6 bases at V and 2 bases at J, with 14 bases between. DNA for the CDR3: TGCAGCGTCGGGACAACTACCCGCAATCAGCCCCAGCATTTT. Translating it yields CSVGTTTRNQPQHF.

The genes are TRBV10-3 and TRBJ2-7; tentative D call: TRBD2 (6 bases). CDR3 length equals 15 residues. Germline-derived CDR1 and CDR2 are ENHRY and SYGVKD. The ends were cut back, 4 bases at V and 3 bases at J, with 16 bases in the middle. In nucleotides, the CDR3 is TGTGCCATCAGTGTTGTCGGGAGCCCCGGCTACGAGCAGTACTTC. Residues: CAISVVGSPGYEQYF.